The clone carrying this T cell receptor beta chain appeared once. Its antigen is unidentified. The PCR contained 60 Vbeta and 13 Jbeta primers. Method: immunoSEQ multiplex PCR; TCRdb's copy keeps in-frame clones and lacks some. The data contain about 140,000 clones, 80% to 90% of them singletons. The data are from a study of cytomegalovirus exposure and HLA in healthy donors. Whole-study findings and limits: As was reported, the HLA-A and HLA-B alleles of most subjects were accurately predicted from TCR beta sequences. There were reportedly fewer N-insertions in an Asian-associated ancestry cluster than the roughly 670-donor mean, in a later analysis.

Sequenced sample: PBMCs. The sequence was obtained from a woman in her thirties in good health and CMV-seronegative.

CDR3 nucleotides: TGTGCCAGCAGTCCGCGAGGGACTAGCGGATACGAGCAGTACTTC. Amino acid sequence: CASSPRGTSGYEQYF. The chain joins TRBV27 to TRBJ2-7; 11 bases are shared with TRBD2. Germline loops: CDR1 MNHEY, CDR2 SMNVEV (reference sequence). This CDR3 has 15 amino acids. The trim removed 5 bases at V and 4 bases at J, leaving 7 bases unmatched.